These 3 T cell receptor beta chains were sequenced from one sample in a study of vaccination effects on CD4 cells after COVID-19. Profiling relied on immunoSEQ multiplex PCR, and the TCRdb table lists in-frame clones only, not all of them. The repertoire consists of about 31,000 clones, with 55% to 75% occurring once and the leading ten covering 25% to 30%. Antigen-specific CD4+ T cell clonotypes were called by their expansion after viral peptide-pool culture in ViraFEST. With about 9 days of culture completed, CD4+ T cells were isolated. Their antigen targets remain unknown. Source: CD4+ T cells from PBMCs cultured with HCoV-229E spike peptides, taken before COVID-19 vaccination. All receptors derive from a human donor who received a COVID-19 vaccine.

The V call is TRBV5-1, the J call TRBJ2-5, with D perhaps matching TRBD2 (6 bases). Germline assignment: CDR1 SGHRS and CDR2 YFSETQ. The CDR3 extends over 14 amino acids. With 4 bases removed from V and 5 bases from J, the gap between germline ends came to 15 bases. CDR3 DNA sequence: TGCGCCAGCAGCGTCGGAGGGGACCTGGAGACCCAGTACTTC. Translation gives CASSVGGDLETQYF. Combining the CDR3 with reference TRBV5-1 and TRBJ2-5 gives the whole variable domain KAGVTQTPRYLIKTRGQQVTLSCSPISGHRSVSWYQQTPGQGLQFLFEYFSETQRNKGNFPGRFSGRQFSNSRSEMNVSTLELGDSALYLCASSVGGDLETQYFGPGTRLLVL.

This clone appeared a few times. The CDR3, as DNA: TGTGCCAGCAGTTACCGACAGGGGGCCTACGAGCAGTACTTC. This encodes CASSYRQGAYEQYF. This rearrangement joins TRBV6-5 to TRBJ2-7, with 9 bases fitting TRBD1. This CDR3 has 14 residues. Germline-derived CDR1 and CDR2 are MNHEY and SVGAGI. With V trimmed by 2 bases and J by 2 bases, 1 base remained unmatched.

This chain connects TRBV7-2 to TRBJ1-4, with D maybe TRBD1 (6 bases). Trimming stripped 4 bases from V and 5 bases from J, with 14 bases between. There are 15 residues in the CDR3. Germline V lookup: CDR1 SGHTA, CDR2 FQGNSA. CDR3: CASSSRQAINEKLFF. The CDR3 DNA follows: TGTGCCAGCAGCTCCCGACAGGCGATAAATGAAAAACTGTTTTTT.